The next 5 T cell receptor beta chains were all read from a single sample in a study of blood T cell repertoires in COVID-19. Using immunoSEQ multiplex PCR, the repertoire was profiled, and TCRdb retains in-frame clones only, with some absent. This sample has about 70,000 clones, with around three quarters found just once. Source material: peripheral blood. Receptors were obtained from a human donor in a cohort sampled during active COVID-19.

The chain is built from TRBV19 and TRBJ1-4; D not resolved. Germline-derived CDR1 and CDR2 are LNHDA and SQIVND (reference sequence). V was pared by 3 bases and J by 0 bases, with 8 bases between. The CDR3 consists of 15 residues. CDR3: CASSINGATNEKLFF. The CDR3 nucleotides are TGTGCCAGTAGTATCAACGGTGCAACTAATGAAAAACTGTTTTTT.

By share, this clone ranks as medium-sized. The DNA of the CDR3 is TGTGCCAGCAACTCAGGGGGAGGAGAGGAAAAACTGTTTTTT. It specifies CASNSGGGEEKLFF. The rearrangement links TRBV3-1 (or the pseudogene TRBV3-2) to TRBJ1-4; 7 positions agree with TRBD1. This CDR3 region has 14 residues. V shed 7 bases and J 8 bases; nucleotides not matched to a gene: 10. CDR1 is LGHDT, CDR2 YNNKEL, per germline (reference sequence).

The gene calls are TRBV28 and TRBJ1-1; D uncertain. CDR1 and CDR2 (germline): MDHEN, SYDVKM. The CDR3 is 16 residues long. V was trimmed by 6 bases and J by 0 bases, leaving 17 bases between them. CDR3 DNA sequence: TGTGCCAGCAGCACCCTGAGGTCGGTAATGAACACTGAAGCTTTCTTT. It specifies CASSTLRSVMNTEAFF.

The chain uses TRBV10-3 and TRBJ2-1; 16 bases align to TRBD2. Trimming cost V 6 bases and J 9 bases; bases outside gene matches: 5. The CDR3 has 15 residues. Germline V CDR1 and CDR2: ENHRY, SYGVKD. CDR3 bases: TGTGCCATCAGGGGGACTAGCGGGAGGGCGGGTGAGCAGTTCTTC. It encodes CAIRGTSGRAGEQFF.

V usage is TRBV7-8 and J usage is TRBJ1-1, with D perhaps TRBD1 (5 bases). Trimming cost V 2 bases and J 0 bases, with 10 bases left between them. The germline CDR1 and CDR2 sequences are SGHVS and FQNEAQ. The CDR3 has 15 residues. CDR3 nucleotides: TGTGCCAGCAGCTTACTCTCAGGGATGAACACTGAAGCTTTCTTT. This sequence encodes CASSLLSGMNTEAFF.